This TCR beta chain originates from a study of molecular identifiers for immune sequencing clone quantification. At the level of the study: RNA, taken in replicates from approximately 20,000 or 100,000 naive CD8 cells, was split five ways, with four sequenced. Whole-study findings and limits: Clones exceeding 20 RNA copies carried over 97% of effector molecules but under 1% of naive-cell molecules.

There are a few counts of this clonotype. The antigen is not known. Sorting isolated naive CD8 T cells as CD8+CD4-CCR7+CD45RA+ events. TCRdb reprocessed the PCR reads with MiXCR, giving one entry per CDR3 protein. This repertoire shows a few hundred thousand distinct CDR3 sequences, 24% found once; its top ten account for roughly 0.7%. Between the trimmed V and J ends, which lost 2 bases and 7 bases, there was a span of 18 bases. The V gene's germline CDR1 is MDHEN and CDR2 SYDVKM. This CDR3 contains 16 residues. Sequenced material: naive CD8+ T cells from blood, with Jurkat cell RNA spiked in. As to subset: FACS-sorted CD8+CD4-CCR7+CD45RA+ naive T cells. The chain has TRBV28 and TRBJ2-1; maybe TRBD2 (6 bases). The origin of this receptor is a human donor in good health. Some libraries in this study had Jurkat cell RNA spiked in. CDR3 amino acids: CASSLRDSGIWNEQFF. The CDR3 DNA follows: TGTGCCAGCAGTTTACGGGACTCCGGAATCTGGAATGAGCAGTTCTTC.